A single sample is the source of the 10 T cell receptor beta chains below, sequenced in a study of blood T cell repertoires in COVID-19. Sequencing was performed with immunoSEQ multiplex PCR; in TCRdb, only in-frame clones are kept and a portion is missing. The sample consists of under 300,000 clones, 70% to 90% of them appearing once. The source material was peripheral blood. The receptors shown here come from a woman aged 40 to 50 who had recovered from COVID-19.

This rearrangement joins TRBV3-1 (or the pseudogene TRBV3-2) to TRBJ2-6, with TRBD2 matching over 10 bases. The CDR3 spans 20 residues. Germline-derived CDR1 and CDR2 are LGHDT and YNNKEL (reference sequence). V lost 0 bases and J lost 1; bases outside the gene matches: 9. In nucleotides, the CDR3 is TGTGCCAGCAGCCAAGAGCCCACTAGCGGGATGGGGTCTGGGGCCAACGTCCTGACTTTC. Translated, it gives CASSQEPTSGMGSGANVLTF.

The chain uses TRBV6-1 and TRBJ1-5; TRBD1 matches 10 bases. This CDR3 contains 20 residues. V was pared by 4 bases and J by 4 bases, with 19 bases of the junction left unmatched. Germline V gives CDR1 MNHNS, CDR2 SASEGT. In DNA form, the CDR3 reads TGTGCCAGCAGTGCCTTGGGGACAGGGGTCCGGATTTTAGGTAATCAGCCCCAGCATTTT. This gives the protein CASSALGTGVRILGNQPQHF.

The chain is built from TRBV15 and TRBJ1-4, with D unresolved. Trimming pared 3 bases from V and 5 bases from J, leaving 13 bases between. This CDR3 contains 15 residues. Germline V gene sequence: CDR1 LNHNV, CDR2 YYDKDF (reference sequence). The CDR3 reads CATSSGPRPNEKLFF. The CDR3 coding sequence is TGTGCCACCAGCAGTGGGCCGAGACCAAATGAAAAACTGTTTTTT.

This chain joins TRBV5-4 and TRBJ1-1, with a possible D match to TRBD1 (6 bases). V lost 4 bases and J 0 bases, leaving 13 bases between the germline ends. Germline loops: CDR1 SGHNT, CDR2 YYREEE (reference sequence). The CDR3 consists of 15 residues. CDR3 loop: CASSAGGAVNTEAFF. CDR3 bases: TGTGCCAGCAGCGCTGGGGGGGCGGTGAACACTGAAGCTTTCTTT.

The gene calls are TRBV2 and TRBJ2-2, with D possibly TRBD2 on 6 matching bases. The CDR3 covers 11 residues. From germline, CDR1 is SNHLY and CDR2 FYNNEI. The germline V and J ends were trimmed by 6 bases and 7 bases, with 6 bases remaining between them. The DNA of the CDR3 is TGTGCCAGCAGGGGGGGCGGGGAGCTGTTTTTT. Translation gives CASRGGGELFF.

J is TRBJ1-3 and V is TRBV9, with D possibly TRBD1 on 5 matching bases. The germline CDR1 and CDR2 sequences are SGDLS and YYNGEE. This CDR3 has 18 residues. V lost 0 bases and J lost 0, with 16 bases in between. CDR3: CASSVGLMGLGSGNTIYF. The CDR3 DNA follows: TGTGCCAGCAGCGTAGGCCTAATGGGACTTGGCTCTGGAAACACCATATATTTT.

The chain is built from TRBV5-4 and TRBJ2-3, with 12 bases matching TRBD2. Germline assignment: CDR1 SGHNT and CDR2 YYREEE (reference sequence). Trimming cost V 4 bases and J 0 bases; bases outside gene matches: 9. The CDR3 consists of 18 residues. CDR3 sequence reads: CASSPGLAGHASTDTQYF. For the CDR3, the DNA is TGTGCCAGCAGCCCGGGACTAGCGGGCCATGCTAGCACAGATACGCAGTATTTT.

The chain recombines TRBV7-3 with TRBJ1-6; D unresolved. The CDR3 loop spans 14 amino acids. The germline gives CDR1 SGHTA, CDR2 FQGTGA. Trimming stripped 2 bases from V and 3 bases from J, with 5 bases between. The CDR3 is CASSLGSYNSPLHF. The CDR3 DNA follows: TGTGCCAGCAGCTTAGGCAGCTATAATTCACCCCTCCACTTT.

This clone has only a few counts. The genes are TRBV19 and TRBJ2-1; maybe TRBD2 (6 bases). This CDR3 has 14 amino acids. Trimming took off 3 bases at V and 8 bases at J, with 14 bases between the two ends. From germline, CDR1 is LNHDA and CDR2 SQIVND (reference sequence). The CDR3 nucleotides read TGTGCCAGTAGTATCGGGGCGGCTAGCGATGAGCAGTTCTTC. This codes for CASSIGAASDEQFF.

The chain employs TRBV5-6 and TRBJ2-1; D might be TRBD1 (5 bases). Per germline, CDR1 SGHDT and CDR2 YYEEEE. This CDR3 has 16 amino acids. Trimming shortened V by 4 bases and J by 0 bases, and 14 bases separated the two germline ends. The chain's CDR3 is CASSRKRGSSYNEQFF. The CDR3 DNA reads as TGTGCCAGCAGCCGGAAAAGGGGAAGCTCCTACAATGAGCAGTTCTTC.